The 7 T cell receptor beta chains listed next were all sequenced from one sample in a study of blood T cell repertoires in COVID-19. Only in-frame clones appear in the TCRdb table, and some are missing; sequencing was by immunoSEQ multiplex PCR. The sample includes about 190,000 clones, around 85% seen only once; the top ten take under 15%. The sequenced sample was peripheral blood. These receptors were obtained from a woman in her forties or fifties with acute or convalescent COVID-19.

A remark on this clone: This specimen includes other DNA sequences encoding the same CDR3. The chain has TRBV18 and TRBJ2-7, with a possible D match to TRBD1 (6 bases). This CDR3 is built from 11 residues. The germline CDR1 and CDR2 sequences are KGHSH and LQKENI. V was trimmed by 6 bases and J by 4 bases, leaving 7 bases between them. CDR3 region: CASSGQYEQYF. In DNA, the CDR3 is TGTGCCAGCTCCGGACAGTACGAGCAGTACTTC.

This clone has ten or more counts. The chain carries TRBV6-6 and TRBJ2-7; D not certain. CDR1 and CDR2 (germline): MNHNY, SVGAGI (reference sequence). The CDR3 extends over 12 amino acids. Trimming shortened V by 4 bases and J by 3 bases, and 7 bases separated the two germline ends. The CDR3 region has the DNA TGTGCCAGCAGTTTATCAGGCTACGAGCAGTACTTC. It specifies CASSLSGYEQYF.

This clone occurred a few times. V usage is TRBV6-1 and J usage is TRBJ1-5; a weak D match, TRBD1 (5 bases). The V and J ends lost 6 bases and 1 base respectively, with 16 bases between them. This CDR3 spans 16 amino acids. Germline V gene data show CDR1 as MNHNS and CDR2 as SASEGT. The CDR3 loop is CASRERRQGSNQPQHF. The CDR3 DNA reads TGTGCCAGCAGGGAAAGGCGTCAGGGCAGCAATCAGCCCCAGCATTTT.

The V call is TRBV29-1, the J call TRBJ2-5; 8 positions match TRBD1. Germline V gene lookup returns CDR1 SQVTM and CDR2 ANQGSEA. CDR3 length equals 14 residues. Trimming removed 6 bases from V and 1 base from J; junction bases left unmatched: 7. The CDR3 sequence: CSVSVGQGQETQYF. The DNA for the CDR3 is TGCAGCGTATCTGTTGGACAGGGCCAAGAGACCCAGTACTTC.

The chain combines TRBV27 with TRBJ2-7; TRBD2 might be the D (7 bases). Trimming left V 2 bases short and J 5 bases short, with 13 bases between. CDR1 and CDR2 (germline): MNHEY, SMNVEV (reference sequence). The CDR3 runs 14 residues. The CDR3 sequence: CASSLLRGGDEQYF. The CDR3 nucleotides are TGTGCCAGCAGTTTACTCAGGGGAGGGGACGAGCAGTACTTC.

The J gene is TRBJ2-1, the V gene TRBV9, with TRBD2 matching 13 bases. The trim removed 4 bases at V and 4 bases at J, leaving 17 bases unmatched. The CDR3 spans 20 residues. Germline values: CDR1 SGDLS, CDR2 YYNGEE. CDR3 coding DNA: TGTGCCAGCAGCAGCGCAGGGGGAACTAGCGGGAGGGTCATTTACAATGAGCAGTTCTTC. Translating it yields CASSSAGGTSGRVIYNEQFF.

This chain uses TRBV9 with TRBJ1-6; a weak D match, TRBD1 (5 bases). CDR1 and CDR2 (germline): SGDLS, YYNGEE. Trimming removed 3 bases at V and 6 bases at J, with 7 bases between. The CDR3 loop spans 13 amino acids. The CDR3 is CASSATANSPLHF. The CDR3 region has the DNA TGTGCCAGCAGCGCGACAGCTAATTCACCCCTCCACTTT.